A single sample is the source of the 22 T cell receptor beta chains below, sequenced in a study of blood T cell repertoires in COVID-19. Profiled with immunoSEQ multiplex PCR; TCRdb holds only in-frame clones, not every one. Counted here are about 150,000 clones, over 75% occurring once; the ten biggest clones make up 1% to 1.5%. The sequencing sample was made of PBMCs or T cells enriched from blood (not recorded which). The source of these receptors is a woman in her 30s with acute COVID-19.

In DNA, the CDR3 is TGTGCCAGCAGGGACCTTAGCGGGGGGGCCTACAATGAGCAGTTCTTC. The encoded protein is CASRDLSGGAYNEQFF. The V and J genes are TRBV27 and TRBJ2-1; 11 bases match TRBD2. Per the germline V gene, CDR1 is MNHEY and CDR2 is SMNVEV (reference sequence). V lost 6 bases and J lost 2; bases outside the gene matches: 6. The CDR3 length is 16 residues.

V is TRBV3-1 (or the pseudogene TRBV3-2) and J is TRBJ2-1; 9 bases are a match to TRBD2. The CDR3 is made up of 16 amino acids. Per the germline V gene, CDR1 is LGHDT and CDR2 is YNNKEL (reference sequence). V trimming: 4 bases; J trimming: 9 bases; junction bases outside the gene matches: 13. The CDR3 sequence is CASSRNIAGVMGEQFF. In DNA, the CDR3 is TGTGCCAGCAGCCGGAATATAGCGGGAGTGATGGGTGAGCAGTTCTTC.

At least ten counts were recorded for this clone. This chain connects TRBV27 to TRBJ1-2; D may be TRBD1 (6 bases). Germline V gene sequence: CDR1 MNHEY, CDR2 SMNVEV (reference sequence). The CDR3 is 15 residues long. Trimming cost V 5 bases and J 6 bases, with 19 bases left between them. The CDR3 DNA sequence: TGTGCCAGCAGTCAAACAGGGTATGATTGGGATGGCTACACCTTC. Its protein product is CASSQTGYDWDGYTF.

The chain joins TRBV5-1 to TRBJ1-6, with D possibly being TRBD1 (5 bases). CDR1 is SGHRS, CDR2 YFSETQ, per germline. V was pared by 4 bases and J by 7 bases, with 18 bases between. CDR3 length equals 16 residues. CDR3 bases: TGCGCCAGCAGCCTGCCTTCCGGGGGTCCAAATTCACCCCTCCACTTT. Amino acids: CASSLPSGGPNSPLHF.

This chain connects TRBV5-6 to TRBJ2-7; 8 bases match TRBD1. Germline V lookup: CDR1 SGHDT, CDR2 YYEEEE. This CDR3 comprises 15 residues. Trimming removed 4 bases from V and 2 bases from J; junction bases left unmatched: 8. CDR3 nucleotides: TGTGCCAGCAGCCTGGCCGGGACAGGAGCCTACGAGCAGTACTTC. Translation gives CASSLAGTGAYEQYF.

The chain recombines TRBV10-3 with TRBJ1-5; 8 bases match TRBD1. The CDR3 has 14 amino acids. Germline V gene lookup returns CDR1 ENHRY and CDR2 SYGVKD. The V segment lost 7 bases and the J segment 5 bases; nucleotides outside the gene matches: 7. In nucleotides, the CDR3 is TGTGCCATCAACGACAGGGGTCGAGATCAGCCCCAGCATTTT. This sequence encodes CAINDRGRDQPQHF.

The chain couples TRBV7-2 to TRBJ2-1; D is possibly TRBD2 (6 bases). This CDR3 has 13 amino acids. The V and J ends lost 3 bases and 6 bases respectively, with 9 bases between them. The germline V gene encodes CDR1 SGHTA and CDR2 FQGNSA. The CDR3 here is CASSLGGINEQFF. The CDR3 coding sequence is TGTGCCAGCAGCTTGGGGGGTATCAATGAGCAGTTCTTC.

The sample holds one count of this clone. The J gene is TRBJ2-1, the V gene TRBV4-1, with D tentatively TRBD1 (5 bases). Germline-derived CDR1 and CDR2 are MGHRA and YSYEKL. V shed 3 bases and J shed 0 bases, with 9 bases lying between them. The CDR3 consists of 15 residues. The CDR3 loop reads CASSHQGSSYNEQFF. In DNA, the CDR3 is TGCGCCAGCAGCCACCAGGGAAGCTCCTACAATGAGCAGTTCTTC.

The rearrangement uses TRBV5-1 and TRBJ2-5; D gene uncertain. The germline gives CDR1 SGHRS, CDR2 YFSETQ. There are 13 residues in the CDR3. V lost 4 bases, J lost 5 bases, and 12 bases lay in between. CDR3 coding DNA: TGCGCCAGCAGCCAAGAGGTTCAGGAGACCCAGTACTTC. Translated: CASSQEVQETQYF.

The V and J genes are TRBV29-1 and TRBJ2-1, with 9 bases matching TRBD2. Germline assignment: CDR1 SQVTM and CDR2 ANQGSEA. CDR3 length equals 16 residues. The junction had 17 bases not matched to a gene; V was cut back by 6 bases and J by 8 bases. This CDR3 is CSVYSVAGGATDEQFF. For the CDR3, the DNA is TGCAGCGTCTATTCGGTCGCGGGAGGGGCGACAGATGAGCAGTTCTTC.

The chain combines TRBV19 with TRBJ2-1; 7 bases agree with TRBD2. Germline values: CDR1 LNHDA, CDR2 SQIVND (reference sequence). V was clipped by 5 bases and J by 6 bases; unmatched bases: 10. The CDR3 sequence is 15 residues long. The CDR3 DNA follows: TGTGCCAGTAGTGCCGGACTAGGGTCTGTCAATGAGCAGTTCTTC. Translation gives CASSAGLGSVNEQFF. Variable domain in full (rest from reference TRBV19 and TRBJ2-1): DGGITQSPKYLFRKEGQNVTLSCEQNLNHDAMYWYRQDPGQGLRLIYYSQIVNDFQKGDIAEGYSVSREKKESFPLTVTSAQKNPTAFYLCASSAGLGSVNEQFFGPGTRLTVL.

The rearrangement joins TRBV7-2 to TRBJ2-7, with 10 bases aligning to TRBD2. Looked up from germline, CDR1 is SGHTA and CDR2 is FQGNSA. The junction had 6 bases not matched to a gene; V was cut back by 5 bases and J by 2 bases. The CDR3 length is 15 residues. CDR3 sequence reads: CASSPSGRGAYEQYF. The CDR3, as DNA: TGTGCCAGCAGCCCAAGCGGGAGGGGGGCCTACGAGCAGTACTTC.

This chain uses TRBV7-3 with TRBJ2-1; 7 bases line up with TRBD2. V lost 3 bases and J lost 4; bases outside the gene matches: 6. This CDR3 comprises 15 residues. Germline values: CDR1 SGHTA, CDR2 FQGTGA. The CDR3 coding sequence is TGTGCCAGCAGCTTTTCGAGCGGGGAATACAATGAGCAGTTCTTC. Translated, it gives CASSFSSGEYNEQFF.

The V gene is TRBV11-2, the J gene TRBJ1-4, with no clear D. Trimming cost V 4 bases and J 8 bases, with 11 bases left between them. The germline CDR1 and CDR2 sequences are SGHAT and FQNNGV. This CDR3 is 13 amino acids long. The CDR3 is CASSSGIWEKLFF. The CDR3 DNA sequence: TGTGCCAGCAGCTCCGGGATTTGGGAAAAACTGTTTTTT. The full variable domain, completed using reference TRBV11-2 and TRBJ1-4, is EAGVAQSPRYKIIEKRQSVAFWCNPISGHATLYWYQQILGQGPKLLIQFQNNGVVDDSQLPKDRFSAERLKGVDSTLKIQPAKLEDSAVYLCASSSGIWEKLFFGSGTQLSVL.

This clone has a handful of counts. Other DNA sequences in this sample translate to the same CDR3. The CDR3 sequence is CASRTSSSGNTIYF. CDR3 in DNA: TGTGCCAGCCGAACTAGTAGCTCTGGAAACACCATATATTTT. The gene calls are TRBV28 and TRBJ1-3; D not resolved. The germline V gene encodes CDR1 MDHEN and CDR2 SYDVKM. The CDR3 runs to 14 residues. Trimming removed 8 bases from V and 0 bases from J, with 11 bases in between.

This chain uses TRBV28 with TRBJ1-1; D is possibly TRBD1 (6 bases). In germline, CDR1 is MDHEN, CDR2 SYDVKM. Deletions cut 3 bases from V and 1 base from J, with 12 bases between. The CDR3 is 15 residues long. CDR3 residues: CASSFGGGANTEAFF. CDR3 DNA sequence: TGTGCCAGCAGTTTCGGGGGGGGCGCGAACACTGAAGCTTTCTTT.

The V gene is TRBV2, the J gene TRBJ2-1, with TRBD2 as a possible D gene (6 bases). V was trimmed by 11 bases and J by 0 bases, leaving 23 bases between them. Germline V CDR1 and CDR2: SNHLY, FYNNEI. This CDR3 is 17 amino acids long. The CDR3 sequence is CAVTQVWDFVSYNEQFF. The CDR3 DNA sequence: TGTGCCGTAACACAGGTTTGGGACTTCGTCTCCTACAATGAGCAGTTCTTC. The complete variable domain, with remaining parts taken from reference TRBV2 and TRBJ2-1, reads EPEVTQTPSHQVTQMGQEVILRCVPISNHLYFYWYRQILGQKVEFLVSFYNNEISEKSEIFDDQFSVERPDGSNFTLKIRSTKLEDSAMYFCAVTQVWDFVSYNEQFFGPGTRLTVL.

The chain recombines TRBV6-5 with TRBJ2-7; D remains ambiguous. CDR1 and CDR2 (germline): MNHEY, SVGAGI. This CDR3 region has 14 residues. Between the trimmed V and J ends, which lost 3 bases and 1 base, there was a span of 10 bases. CDR3 loop: CASSYSRFSYEQYF. DNA for the CDR3: TGTGCCAGCAGTTATTCGAGGTTTTCCTACGAGCAGTACTTC.

V gene TRBV28 combines with J gene TRBJ2-1, with D possibly TRBD2 on 5 matching bases. With 4 bases removed from V and 3 bases from J, the gap between germline ends came to 10 bases. The germline V gene encodes CDR1 MDHEN and CDR2 SYDVKM. This CDR3 has 14 residues. CDR3 sequence (DNA): TGTGCCAGCAGTTCGATCCGGGACTACAATGAGCAGTTCTTC. It yields the protein CASSSIRDYNEQFF.

The chain combines TRBV4-2 with TRBJ1-1; TRBD1 might be the D (6 bases). Per the germline V gene, CDR1 is LGHNA and CDR2 is YNFKEQ. The length of the CDR3 is 15 residues. V lost 0 bases, J lost 1 base, and 9 bases lay in between. In DNA form, the CDR3 reads TGTGCCAGCAGCCAAGAATCGGACAGGAACACTGAAGCTTTCTTT. It encodes CASSQESDRNTEAFF.

J is TRBJ2-2 and V is TRBV10-3; 11 bases fit TRBD2. V shed 6 bases, J shed 0 bases, and the junction held 6 bases outside the gene matches. The CDR3 runs 17 residues. The germline gives CDR1 ENHRY, CDR2 SYGVKD. This CDR3 is CAIRETTSGANTGELFF. CDR3 nucleotides: TGTGCCATCAGGGAAACGACTAGCGGGGCGAACACCGGGGAGCTGTTTTTT.

This chain connects TRBV28 to TRBJ1-4; 8 positions match TRBD1. The V segment lost 1 base and the J segment 8 bases; nucleotides outside the gene matches: 6. The CDR3 is 15 amino acids. CDR1 and CDR2 from the germline V gene are MDHEN and SYDVKM. CDR3 amino acids: CASSLLGTGGEKLFF. The CDR3 DNA reads as TGTGCCAGCAGTTTATTGGGGACAGGAGGCGAAAAACTGTTTTTT. Variable domain in full (rest from reference TRBV28 and TRBJ1-4): DVKVTQSSRYLVKRTGEKVFLECVQDMDHENMFWYRQDPGLGLRLIYFSYDVKMKEKGDIPEGYSVSREKKERFSLILESASTNQTSMYLCASSLLGTGGEKLFFGSGTQLSVL.